The 19 T cell receptor beta chains reported below all come from one sample, sequenced in a study of T cell changes during pregnancy in multiple sclerosis. The data were produced by immunoSEQ multiplex PCR, yet TCRdb's version contains in-frame clones alone and is incomplete. The profile shows more than 85,000 clones, about 93% of them singletons. The specimen was peripheral blood, collected in the third trimester of pregnancy. These receptors all stem from a female donor in good health, enrolled as a control in a pregnancy study.

The rearrangement uses TRBV10-3 and TRBJ1-2; TRBD1 matches 7 bases. Germline V CDR1 and CDR2: ENHRY, SYGVKD. The CDR3 has 13 residues. The trim removed 4 bases at V and 3 bases at J, leaving 2 bases unmatched. The CDR3 bases are TGTGCCATCAGTGGGCAGGGGGACTATGGCTACACCTTC. This translates into CAISGQGDYGYTF.

The gene calls are TRBV2 and TRBJ1-5; D is perhaps TRBD1 (5 bases). Trimming stripped 3 bases from V and 5 bases from J, with 11 bases between. Per the germline V gene, CDR1 is SNHLY and CDR2 is FYNNEI. The CDR3 spans 14 residues. The chain's CDR3 is CASSDFGGDQPQHF. As DNA, the CDR3 is TGTGCCAGCAGTGACTTTGGGGGGGATCAGCCCCAGCATTTT.

This clone was seen just once. J is TRBJ1-5 and V is TRBV28; 7 nucleotides match TRBD1. Germline assignment: CDR1 MDHEN and CDR2 SYDVKM. CDR3 length: 17 residues. V lost 2 bases to trimming and J lost 0 bases; unmatched junction nucleotides: 7. CDR3 coding DNA: TGTGCCAGCAGTTTAAGGGACAGCGATTATAGCAATCAGCCCCAGCATTTT. It specifies CASSLRDSDYSNQPQHF.

This clone was detected only once. This chain joins TRBV5-5 and TRBJ2-5; possible D gene TRBD2, 6 bases. The CDR3 runs 15 residues. Trimming removed 0 bases at V and 3 bases at J, with 12 bases between. Germline CDR1 and CDR2: SGHKS and YYEKEE (reference sequence). This CDR3 is CASSLGSSVKETQYF. DNA of the CDR3: TGTGCCAGCAGCTTGGGGTCTAGCGTGAAAGAGACCCAGTACTTC.

This rearrangement joins TRBV5-1 to TRBJ2-1; tentative D call: TRBD1 (5 bases). This CDR3 region has 13 residues. V shed 1 base and J shed 6 bases, with 8 bases lying between them. Germline CDR1 is SGHRS and CDR2 is YFSETQ. The CDR3 sequence is CASSLSGPNEQFF. In DNA, the CDR3 is TGCGCCAGCAGCTTGTCAGGGCCCAATGAGCAGTTCTTC.

This chain uses TRBV7-8 with TRBJ2-3; D gene uncertain. The CDR3 is made up of 11 amino acids. From germline, CDR1 is SGHVS and CDR2 FQNEAQ. The germline V and J ends were trimmed by 5 bases and 6 bases, with 6 bases remaining between them. This CDR3 reads CASSPMDTQYF. CDR3 DNA: TGTGCCAGCAGCCCCATGGATACGCAGTATTTT.

V and J are TRBV5-1 and TRBJ2-7; D unresolved. The CDR3 contains 13 residues. Germline V gene sequence: CDR1 SGHRS, CDR2 YFSETQ. Trimming pared 0 bases from V and 2 bases from J, leaving 6 bases between. CDR3 coding DNA: TGCGCCAGCAGCTTGGCAACAGCCTACGAGCAGTACTTC. It encodes CASSLATAYEQYF.

The gene calls are TRBV5-1 and TRBJ2-5; TRBD1 is a possible D gene (6 bases). The V and J ends lost 5 bases and 1 base respectively, with 12 bases between them. This CDR3 spans 14 amino acids. Germline assignment: CDR1 SGHRS and CDR2 YFSETQ. This CDR3 is CASSTGTIQETQYF. Written as DNA, the CDR3 is TGCGCCAGCAGTACCGGGACAATCCAAGAGACCCAGTACTTC.

Only a few counts were recorded for this clone. V usage is TRBV20-1 and J usage is TRBJ1-1; D is perhaps TRBD1 (6 bases). From germline, CDR1 is DFQATT and CDR2 SNEGSKA (reference sequence). The CDR3 is 10 residues long. The ends were cut back, 6 bases at V and 10 bases at J, with 12 bases in the middle. This chain's CDR3 is CSAERGRAFF. CDR3 in DNA: TGCAGTGCCGAGAGGGGGAGAGCTTTCTTT.

The chain combines TRBV9 with TRBJ2-5, with D maybe TRBD2 (6 bases). The CDR3 totals 15 residues. Germline assignment: CDR1 SGDLS and CDR2 YYNGEE. V dropped 1 base and J dropped 4 bases, with 14 bases sitting between them. The CDR3, as DNA: TGTGCCAGCAGCGTAATGGAGGGTCGTGGAGAGACCCAGTACTTC. It translates to CASSVMEGRGETQYF.

This clone was recorded once. This chain links TRBV19 with TRBJ2-1; 8 positions match TRBD1. The junction had 11 bases not matched to a gene; V was cut back by 2 bases and J by 5 bases. This CDR3 contains 17 residues. CDR1 LNHDA and CDR2 SQIVND come from the germline V gene (reference sequence). The CDR3 nucleotides read TGTGCCAGTAGTATATCCGAGAGCAACAGGGGGGACAATGAGCAGTTCTTC. Protein: CASSISESNRGDNEQFF.

The chain's CDR3 is CASRVGGMTSTDTQYF. DNA of the CDR3: TGTGCCAGCAGGGTAGGCGGGATGACTAGCACAGATACGCAGTATTTT. This rearrangement joins TRBV27 to TRBJ2-3; TRBD2 might be the D (6 bases). The CDR3 is made up of 16 amino acids. Between the trimmed V and J ends, which lost 6 bases and 0 bases, there was a span of 16 bases. Germline V gene sequence: CDR1 MNHEY, CDR2 SMNVEV (reference sequence).

CDR3 residues: CASRTGSTDTQYF. DNA of the CDR3: TGCGCCAGCAGGACAGGGAGCACAGATACGCAGTATTTT. The chain joins TRBV5-1 to TRBJ2-3, with 7 bases aligning to TRBD1. There are 13 residues in the CDR3. J was trimmed by 0 bases and V by 5 bases; bases with no gene match: 0. CDR1 is SGHRS, CDR2 YFSETQ, per germline. Full variable domain (rest looked up from reference TRBV5-1 and TRBJ2-3): KAGVTQTPRYLIKTRGQQVTLSCSPISGHRSVSWYQQTPGQGLQFLFEYFSETQRNKGNFPGRFSGRQFSNSRSEMNVSTLELGDSALYLCASRTGSTDTQYFGPGTRLTVL.

The chain links TRBV6-1 to TRBJ1-2; D ambiguous. Trimming shortened V by 2 bases and J by 0 bases, and 13 bases separated the two germline ends. Per the germline V gene, CDR1 is MNHNS and CDR2 is SASEGT. This CDR3 has 16 amino acids. In DNA form, the CDR3 reads TGTGCCAGCAGTGAACTTGTCTGGGCTTCTAACTATGGCTACACCTTC. Protein: CASSELVWASNYGYTF.

V and J are TRBV7-9 and TRBJ2-3; D unresolved. The germline V gene encodes CDR1 SEHNR and CDR2 FQNEAQ (reference sequence). Trimming pared 5 bases from V and 7 bases from J, leaving 7 bases between. This CDR3 is 11 amino acids long. CDR3 loop: CASSTRYTQYF. The CDR3 DNA is TGTGCCAGCAGCACCAGATATACGCAGTATTTT.

The chain recombines TRBV2 with TRBJ2-1; 9 bases line up with TRBD1. The ends lost 1 base at V and 3 bases at J; junction bases unmatched: 4. Germline V gene data show CDR1 as SNHLY and CDR2 as FYNNEI. The length of the CDR3 is 16 residues. DNA of the CDR3: TGTGCCAGCAGTGAAGACGGGGGACAGGGCTACAATGAGCAGTTCTTC. As protein: CASSEDGGQGYNEQFF.

The gene calls are TRBV21-1 and TRBJ2-7; TRBD2, the D gene given by the table, was not confirmed from the DNA. TRBV21-1 is described as a pseudogene. The CDR3 loop spans 18 amino acids. CDR3 sequence reads: CASSCHRKKGREEKEQYF. DNA for the CDR3: TGTGCCAGCAGCTGCCACCGCAAAAAAGGGCGGGAAGAAAAGGAGCAGTACTTC.

This CDR3 is CASSERTSGNWNEQFF. In DNA form, the CDR3 reads TGTGCCAGCAGTGAACGGACTAGCGGGAACTGGAATGAGCAGTTCTTC. The chain uses TRBV6-1 and TRBJ2-1; 12 bases fit TRBD2. Per germline, CDR1 MNHNS and CDR2 SASEGT. V shed 2 bases, J shed 7 bases, and the junction held 6 bases outside the gene matches. This CDR3 has 16 amino acids.

This clone occurred once. The rearrangement uses TRBV5-1 and TRBJ2-5, with D unclear. CDR1 and CDR2 (germline): SGHRS, YFSETQ. The CDR3 is 11 amino acids. The V gene lost 2 bases and the J gene lost 4 bases, with 3 bases spanning the gap. The CDR3 here is CASSFSETQYF. In DNA form, the CDR3 reads TGCGCCAGCAGCTTCTCAGAGACCCAGTACTTC.